This entry describes one T cell receptor (beta chain). Its antigen is not identified. The entry originates in a study of T cell responses to AZD1222 COVID-19 vaccine. Whole-study results and caveats: Along spike, vaccine-associated CD4 TCRs were found throughout, with dominance at 160-218 and 743-854. White British people made up most donors, females outnumbered males, and clonal diversity was possibly underestimated. The number of AZD1222 recipients seropositive at baseline was only 6 or 7.

Whether given at about 4 or about 12 weeks, second doses were pooled. Profiling relied on immunoSEQ multiplex PCR, and the TCRdb table lists in-frame clones only, not all of them. The sample lists 120,000 or so clones; 92% were seen once. V was trimmed by 1 base and J by 4 bases, leaving 14 bases between them. The CDR3 consists of 15 residues. CDR1 and CDR2 (germline): KGHSH, LQKENI. This specimen consisted of peripheral blood, obtained 28 days after the second AZD1222 dose. The receptor's source is an adult who received the AZD1222 COVID-19 vaccine. The chain employs TRBV18 and TRBJ2-7; D perhaps matches TRBD2 (6 bases). The CDR3 loop is CASSPLTGRNYEQYF. Written as DNA, the CDR3 is TGTGCCAGCTCACCACTGACGGGGAGGAATTACGAGCAGTACTTC.